The 31 T cell receptor beta chains reported below all come from one sample, sequenced in a study of cytomegalovirus exposure and HLA in healthy donors. PCR primers comprised 60 Vbeta and 13 Jbeta primers. The protocol was immunoSEQ multiplex PCR, while the TCRdb copy is restricted to in-frame clones and leaves out a portion. The table includes some 190,000 clones, 81% detected once. The source material was PBMCs. These receptor sequences come from a man aged 18-30 years in good health and CMV-seronegative.

This clone was seen a single time. The chain links TRBV28 to TRBJ2-3; D ambiguous. Trimming left V 5 bases short and J 7 bases short, with 10 bases between. CDR1 is MDHEN and CDR2 is SYDVKM in the germline V gene. This CDR3 spans 12 amino acids. The CDR3 is CASSPTRYTQYF. The CDR3 nucleotides are TGTGCCAGCAGTCCTACCCGGTATACGCAGTATTTT.

This clone was seen a few times. J is TRBJ1-4 and V is TRBV7-5; the table's TRBD1 call for D was not verified on the DNA. TRBV7-5 is a pseudogene segment. CDR3 length: 13 residues. Here the CDR3 DNA reads TGTGCCGGGAACGACAGGGGGAATGAAAAACTGTTTTTT. It translates to CAGNDRGNEKLFF.

V is TRBV7-9 and J is TRBJ1-2; 10 positions match TRBD1. Looked up from germline, CDR1 is SEHNR and CDR2 is FQNEAQ (reference sequence). Trimming removed 3 bases from V and 6 bases from J; junction bases left unmatched: 7. The CDR3 has 15 amino acids. The CDR3 DNA reads TGTGCCAGCAGCTTGACAGGGGGCGAGTCGAATGGCTACACCTTC. It yields the protein CASSLTGGESNGYTF.

V and J are TRBV4-3 and TRBJ2-5; no clear D. Between the trimmed V and J ends, which lost 0 bases and 2 bases, there was a span of 7 bases. This CDR3 is built from 14 residues. CDR1 LGHNA and CDR2 YSLEER come from the germline V gene. The CDR3 sequence is CASSQEQLQETQYF. Written as DNA, the CDR3 is TGCGCCAGCAGCCAAGAACAGCTTCAAGAGACCCAGTACTTC.

This rearrangement joins TRBV4-1 to TRBJ2-3, with 7 bases identical to TRBD2. Germline V gene data show CDR1 as MGHRA and CDR2 as YSYEKL. After removal of 2 bases from V and 3 bases from J, the junction contained 5 bases not matched to a gene. CDR3 length equals 15 residues. The CDR3 reads CASSQNRDYTDTQYF. The CDR3 DNA is TGCGCCAGCAGCCAAAATAGGGACTATACAGATACGCAGTATTTT.

The CDR3 nucleotides read TGTGCCAGCAGCTTGTGGTTGGGGGGTGAAGCTTTCTTT. Its translation is CASSLWLGGEAFF. This chain links TRBV5-6 with TRBJ1-1, with TRBD1 as a possible D gene (5 bases). Per germline, CDR1 SGHDT and CDR2 YYEEEE. The V and J ends lost 1 base and 7 bases respectively, with 11 bases between them. The CDR3 is made up of 13 amino acids.

V is TRBV2 and J is TRBJ1-5, with D hard to call. This CDR3 spans 15 amino acids. Germline values: CDR1 SNHLY, CDR2 FYNNEI. Trimming shortened V by 8 bases and J by 3 bases, and 17 bases separated the two germline ends. The CDR3 bases are TGTGCCAGCCTAGCACCAGGAGAAATCAATCAGCCCCAGCATTTT. Protein: CASLAPGEINQPQHF. Drawing the rest from reference TRBV2 and TRBJ1-5, the complete variable domain is EPEVTQTPSHQVTQMGQEVILRCVPISNHLYFYWYRQILGQKVEFLVSFYNNEISEKSEIFDDQFSVERPDGSNFTLKIRSTKLEDSAMYFCASLAPGEINQPQHFGDGTRLSIL.

This clone turned up a few times. The genes are TRBV27 and TRBJ1-6, with D unclear. The CDR3 length is 18 residues. Between the trimmed V and J ends, which lost 5 bases and 1 base, there was a span of 18 bases. CDR1 is MNHEY and CDR2 is SMNVEV in the germline V gene (reference sequence). DNA for the CDR3: TGTGCCAGCAGTGGAAGACTCCCTAGTGGGTCCTATAATTCACCCCTCCACTTT. Translation gives CASSGRLPSGSYNSPLHF.

This chain uses TRBV5-6 with TRBJ2-5, with D perhaps matching TRBD1 (5 bases). Judging by the DNA end, TRBJ2-7 fits better; the J call may be wrong. CDR1 and CDR2 from the germline V gene are SGHDT and YYEEEE. The CDR3 loop spans 13 amino acids. This CDR3 is CASSPDSSYEQYF. CDR3 DNA: TGTGCCAGCAGTCCCGACAGTTCCTACGAGCAGTACTTC.

This clone was observed a single time. This chain uses TRBV5-4 with TRBJ2-2; maybe TRBD1 (6 bases). The V and J ends lost 0 bases and 1 base respectively, with 7 bases between them. The V gene's germline CDR1 is SGHNT and CDR2 YYREEE (reference sequence). The CDR3 is made up of 15 amino acids. The CDR3 DNA is TGTGCCAGCAGCTTGGTGACAGGGAACACCGGGGAGCTGTTTTTT. Its translation: CASSLVTGNTGELFF.

The rearrangement joins TRBV19 to TRBJ1-6, with D uncertain. This CDR3 spans 16 amino acids. CDR1 is LNHDA and CDR2 is SQIVND in the germline V gene (reference sequence). Trimming stripped 5 bases from V and 0 bases from J, with 11 bases between. For the CDR3, the DNA is TGTGCCAGTAGTTTGACTCCTAGCTCCTATAATTCACCCCTCCACTTT. This sequence encodes CASSLTPSSYNSPLHF.

This chain joins TRBV4-3 and TRBJ1-2; TRBD1 matches 11 bases. The CDR3 is made up of 15 amino acids. The V gene end was trimmed by 0 bases and the J gene end by 6 bases; junction bases not matched to a gene: 3. Germline values: CDR1 LGHNA, CDR2 YSLEER. The CDR3 nucleotides read TGCGCCAGCAGCCAAGAATGGGGACAGGGGGATGGCTACACCTTC. This gives the protein CASSQEWGQGDGYTF.

The genes are TRBV10-1 and TRBJ2-5; TRBD1 matches at 8 bases. The V gene end was trimmed by 3 bases and the J gene end by 2 bases; junction bases not matched to a gene: 11. Germline values: CDR1 WNHNN, CDR2 SYGVQD (reference sequence). CDR3 length: 17 amino acids. For the CDR3, the DNA is TGCGCCAGCAGTGACATTCGGACAGGGAACCTACAAGAGACCCAGTACTTC. This encodes CASSDIRTGNLQETQYF.

The genes are TRBV7-3 and TRBJ2-1; the match to TRBD1 covers 11 bases. CDR1 is SGHTA, CDR2 FQGTGA, per germline. Unmatched junction bases numbered 5, after V lost 1 base and J lost 3 bases. The CDR3 is 17 residues long. As DNA, the CDR3 is TGTGCCAGCAGCTTAAAACTAGGGACAGGGGGCTACAATGAGCAGTTCTTC. Its translation is CASSLKLGTGGYNEQFF.

This sequence joins TRBV5-5 and TRBJ2-1, with a possible D match to TRBD1 (5 bases). The CDR3 runs to 13 residues. The germline V and J ends were trimmed by 6 bases and 8 bases, with 15 bases remaining between them. From germline, CDR1 is SGHKS and CDR2 YYEKEE (reference sequence). Here the CDR3 DNA reads TGTGCCAGCACCCTGACAGTTCTCGATGAGCAGTTCTTC. This encodes CASTLTVLDEQFF.

The genes are TRBV21-1 and TRBJ1-3; the DNA was not used to check the table's D call, TRBD1. TRBV21-1 is noted as a pseudogene. The CDR3 length is 12 residues. This chain's CDR3 is CASCTAGNTIYF. Here the CDR3 DNA reads TGTGCCAGCTGCACAGCTGGAAACACCATATATTTT.

The chain recombines TRBV5-1 with TRBJ1-1; possible D gene TRBD1, 5 bases. The V gene lost 2 bases and the J gene lost 0 bases, with 11 bases spanning the gap. The CDR3 contains 15 residues. From germline, CDR1 is SGHRS and CDR2 YFSETQ. The chain's CDR3 is CASSFAGPMNTEAFF. DNA of the CDR3: TGCGCCAGCAGCTTCGCAGGGCCCATGAACACTGAAGCTTTCTTT.

V gene TRBV29-1 combines with J gene TRBJ2-5; D possibly corresponds to TRBD1 (5 bases). The CDR3 sequence is 14 residues long. The V gene lost 3 bases and the J gene lost 4 bases, with 15 bases spanning the gap. Germline values: CDR1 SQVTM, CDR2 ANQGSEA. CDR3 sequence reads: CSVEWQGRGETQYF. CDR3 sequence (DNA): TGCAGCGTTGAGTGGCAGGGAAGAGGAGAGACCCAGTACTTC.

The chain joins TRBV9 to TRBJ1-4; a possible D gene is TRBD1 (5 bases). The CDR3 runs 15 residues. Germline CDR1 and CDR2: SGDLS and YYNGEE. V lost 3 bases and J 3 bases, leaving 12 bases between the germline ends. Here the CDR3 DNA reads TGTGCCAGCAGCGAATCTCCGGGGGCTAATGAAAAACTGTTTTTT. Its protein is CASSESPGANEKLFF.

The chain joins TRBV15 to TRBJ2-2; 8 bases agree with TRBD2. The CDR3 runs to 16 residues. CDR1 is LNHNV and CDR2 is YYDKDF in the germline V gene (reference sequence). The trim removed 2 bases at V and 5 bases at J, leaving 7 bases unmatched. In DNA form, the CDR3 reads TGTGCCACCAGCAGATTAGGACTAGCTGGTACCGGGGAGCTGTTTTTT. Residues: CATSRLGLAGTGELFF.

This chain joins TRBV10-2 and TRBJ2-2; D is perhaps TRBD2 (6 bases). Germline-derived CDR1 and CDR2 are WSHSY and SAAADI. The CDR3 spans 14 residues. Trimming took off 7 bases at V and 3 bases at J, with 12 bases between the two ends. The CDR3 DNA sequence: TGCGCCAGCATCTTAGGAGGGTACACCGGGGAGCTGTTTTTT. Protein product: CASILGGYTGELFF.

This chain connects TRBV4-3 to TRBJ2-3; D unclear. Germline V gives CDR1 LGHNA, CDR2 YSLEER. V was pared by 3 bases and J by 1 base, with 11 bases between. The CDR3 covers 15 residues. The CDR3: CASSHSLLGTDTQYF. The CDR3 nucleotides read TGCGCCAGCAGCCATTCCCTTCTAGGCACAGATACGCAGTATTTT.

Here the CDR3 reads CASSLWVGETQYF. The CDR3 nucleotides are TGTGCCAGCAGCTTATGGGTCGGGGAGACCCAGTACTTC. The chain recombines TRBV7-2 with TRBJ2-5; unclear D gene. V lost 2 bases and J lost 5, with 9 bases in between. This CDR3 is 13 amino acids long. Germline V gives CDR1 SGHTA, CDR2 FQGNSA.

The chain recombines TRBV5-1 with TRBJ2-3, with D hard to call. This CDR3 is built from 15 residues. V lost 2 bases to trimming and J lost 2 bases, with 12 bases between them. CDR1 SGHRS and CDR2 YFSETQ come from the germline V gene. CDR3 bases: TGCGCCAGCAGCTTATTCCAGGCTTCCACAGATACGCAGTATTTT. This codes for CASSLFQASTDTQYF.

This clone was counted a single time. The J gene is TRBJ2-5, the V gene TRBV13; 8 bases map to TRBD2. TRBJ2-7 explains the end of the DNA better; the J call may be wrong. Germline CDR1 PRHDT, CDR2 FYEKMQ (reference sequence). The CDR3 runs 14 residues. The CDR3 DNA is TGTGCCAGCAGCCAGGAGGGACTAGTCTACGAGCAGTACTTC. This sequence encodes CASSQEGLVYEQYF.

A single count supports this clone. J is TRBJ2-2 and V is TRBV7-2; D may be TRBD2 (6 bases). From germline, CDR1 is SGHTA and CDR2 FQGNSA. The CDR3 spans 17 residues. Between the trimmed V and J ends, which lost 2 bases and 0 bases, there was a span of 13 bases. The CDR3 protein is CASSLTAGRSNTGELFF. In nucleotides, the CDR3 is TGTGCCAGCAGCTTAACGGCGGGACGCTCGAACACCGGGGAGCTGTTTTTT.

In this sample, this clone turned up once. Germline is not matched at one junction end, which may reflect a read error. The chain carries TRBV7-9 and TRBJ2-3, with TRBD2 matching over 7 bases. Per the germline V gene, CDR1 is SEHNR and CDR2 is FQNEAQ (reference sequence). This CDR3 is 19 amino acids long. This CDR3 is CSSSLMGAHGPGGTDTQYF. CDR3 nucleotide sequence: TGTTCCAGCAGCTTAATGGGAGCCCATGGCCCGGGAGGAACAGATACGCAGTATTTT.

This chain connects TRBV7-2 to TRBJ1-2; 11 nucleotides align to TRBD1. Germline V gene sequence: CDR1 SGHTA, CDR2 FQGNSA. This CDR3 is built from 18 residues. After removal of 6 bases from V and 3 bases from J, the junction contained 15 bases not matched to a gene. The CDR3 spells CASSLAPGQGGSDYGYTF. In DNA, the CDR3 is TGTGCCAGCAGTCTCGCCCCGGGACAGGGGGGTTCTGACTATGGCTACACCTTC.

The V call is TRBV6-1, the J call TRBJ2-5; D perhaps matches TRBD1 (5 bases). V lost 8 bases to trimming and J lost 5 bases, with 21 bases between them. CDR1 MNHNS and CDR2 SASEGT come from the germline V gene. The CDR3 consists of 15 residues. The CDR3 reads CASQDTGSPRETQYF. For the CDR3, the DNA is TGTGCCAGCCAGGACACAGGCTCCCCGAGGGAGACCCAGTACTTC.

The chain is built from TRBV12-5 and TRBJ2-5; D is uncertain. TRBJ2-7 explains the end of the DNA better; the J call may be wrong. Germline V gives CDR1 LGHNT, CDR2 FRNRAP. The length of the CDR3 is 14 residues. The CDR3 DNA follows: TGTGCTAGTGGTTTGCCCAGCATCACTACCGAGCAGTACTTC. Protein: CASGLPSITTEQYF.

V is TRBV4-3 and J is TRBJ1-3, with a weak D call TRBD1 (6 bases). The CDR3 has 16 residues. CDR1 and CDR2 (germline): LGHNA, YSLEER. Trimming left V 0 bases short and J 1 base short, with 10 bases between. CDR3 nucleotides: TGCGCCAGCAGCCAAGACAGGGGATGGTCTGGAAACACCATATATTTT. Encoded protein: CASSQDRGWSGNTIYF.